The source of this T cell receptor (beta chain) is a study of blood T cell repertoires in COVID-19. Study-level background: COVID-19 samples from acute and convalescent phases originated in the United States, Italy and Spain. Sample material is recorded as cDNA or gDNA derived from T cells, B-cell-depleted T cells, or PBMCs.

CDR3 length: 13 amino acids. Trimming took off 6 bases at V and 6 bases at J, with 18 bases between the two ends. CDR1 and CDR2 from the germline V gene are SQVTM and ANQGSEA. Source study methods: Scientists estimated how many nucleated cells there were by amplifying reference gene primers. The data were produced by immunoSEQ multiplex PCR, yet TCRdb's version contains in-frame clones alone and is incomplete. The D gene and trimming were derived from the DNA, and the V and J assignments and clone size from that table. The sample holds tens of thousands of clones, just over 90% seen once. The receptor was derived from a human donor in a cohort sampled during active COVID-19. V gene TRBV29-1 combines with J gene TRBJ2-7; TRBD1 is a possible D gene (5 bases). The sample consisted of peripheral blood. CDR3 in DNA: TGCAGCGTCCGACAGATACCGGCAGGCGAGCAGTACTTC. This sequence encodes CSVRQIPAGEQYF.